This TCR beta chain was sequenced during a study of T cells in tuberculosis. Produced via immunoSEQ multiplex PCR; TCRdb's table is partial and in-frame only. Of 31,000 or so clones listed, roughly 83% are singletons. Indicated time point: new active TB diagnosis, blood taken before or within 7 days of starting treatment. The CDR3 runs to 14 residues. The receptor was isolated from an adult with tuberculosis. The sample in question was PBMCs, obtained at tuberculosis diagnosis. The genes are TRBV1 and TRBJ2-7; TRBD1, as called in the table, went unchecked against the DNA. TRBV1 is recorded as a pseudogene. This chain's CDR3 is CTSSHAQGGYEQYF. CDR3 DNA: TGCACCAGCAGCCACGCACAGGGGGGCTACGAGCAGTACTTC.